This passage covers 32 T cell receptor beta chains from one sample sequenced in a study of blood T cell repertoires in COVID-19. Method: immunoSEQ multiplex PCR; TCRdb's copy keeps in-frame clones and lacks some. The table records around 97,000 clones, about 87% of them present only once. Specimen: peripheral blood. Source of these receptors: a human donor in a cohort sampled during active COVID-19.

This clone was observed a single time. V and J are TRBV29-1 and TRBJ2-3, with TRBD2 identical over 15 bases. Germline CDR1 is SQVTM and CDR2 is ANQGSEA. CDR3 length: 15 residues. As DNA, the CDR3 is TGCACGTCCGGGACTAGCGGGGGGAGCACAGATACGCAGTATTTT. It translates to CTSGTSGGSTDTQYF.

The chain employs TRBV25-1 and TRBJ2-3; TRBD2 aligns across 8 bases. V gave up 1 base and J gave up 4 bases; unmatched junction bases: 7. Germline values: CDR1 MGHDK, CDR2 SYGVNS. CDR3 length: 16 residues. The CDR3 protein is CASSEWSGSRPDTQYF. As DNA, the CDR3 is TGTGCCAGCAGTGAATGGAGCGGGAGCAGGCCAGATACGCAGTATTTT.

The V call is TRBV6-5, the J call TRBJ2-7; 7 bases are shared with TRBD2. Germline loops: CDR1 MNHEY, CDR2 SVGAGI. This CDR3 contains 15 residues. The V and J ends lost 0 bases and 3 bases, in that order; junction bases with no gene match: 5. In DNA form, the CDR3 reads TGTGCCAGCAGTTACTCGACTAGCTCCCTCTACGAGCAGTACTTC. It yields the protein CASSYSTSSLYEQYF.

This clone was seen just once. The same CDR3 is also encoded by other DNA sequences in this sample. This chain uses TRBV15 with TRBJ1-1; 10 bases align to TRBD1. From germline, CDR1 is LNHNV and CDR2 YYDKDF (reference sequence). There are 15 residues in the CDR3. Trimming removed 0 bases from V and 5 bases from J; junction bases left unmatched: 3. CDR3 nucleotide sequence: TGTGCCACCAGCAGAGACAGGGACAGGGGTACTGAAGCTTTCTTT. It translates to CATSRDRDRGTEAFF. Filled out from reference TRBV15 and TRBJ1-1, the complete variable domain reads DAMVIQNPRYQVTQFGKPVTLSCSQTLNHNVMYWYQQKSSQAPKLLFHYYDKDFNNEADTPDNFQSRRPNTSFCFLDIRSPGLGDTAMYLCATSRDRDRGTEAFFGQGTRLTVV.

This chain uses TRBV6-6 with TRBJ1-5; 7 bases are shared with TRBD1. This CDR3 has 16 amino acids. Trimming removed 4 bases from V and 3 bases from J; junction bases left unmatched: 9. CDR1 is MNHNY, CDR2 SVGAGI, per germline (reference sequence). The CDR3 coding sequence is TGTGCCAGCAGTTTCCCATCCAGGGGGATCAATCAGCCCCAGCATTTT. Translation: CASSFPSRGINQPQHF.

The chain couples TRBV5-4 to TRBJ2-2, with D possibly matching TRBD1 (5 bases). The germline V gene encodes CDR1 SGHNT and CDR2 YYREEE (reference sequence). This CDR3 contains 17 residues. The germline V and J ends were trimmed by 1 base and 0 bases, with 13 bases remaining between them. CDR3 sequence (DNA): TGTGCCAGCAGCTTGAGTCTTGTGACAGCGAACACCGGGGAGCTGTTTTTT. It yields the protein CASSLSLVTANTGELFF.

This rearrangement joins TRBV25-1 to TRBJ1-1; D is unclear. The CDR3 is 13 amino acids. The V gene lost 10 bases and the J gene lost 4 bases, with 16 bases spanning the gap. The germline CDR1 and CDR2 sequences are MGHDK and SYGVNS. Written as DNA, the CDR3 is TGTGCCACCTCCTTACGTATCGGCACTGAAGCTTTCTTT. Translation: CATSLRIGTEAFF.

V gene TRBV4-1 combines with J gene TRBJ2-1, with 10 bases that match TRBD2. Germline V gene data show CDR1 as MGHRA and CDR2 as YSYEKL. The CDR3 runs 16 residues. V lost 4 bases, J lost 10 bases, and 13 bases stayed unmatched. In DNA, the CDR3 is TGCGCCAGCAGCCTGGGGGGGCTAGCGGGAGTCTGGGAGCAGTTCTTC. Translation gives CASSLGGLAGVWEQFF.

The rearrangement uses TRBV19 and TRBJ1-4; maybe TRBD1 (6 bases). This CDR3 region has 14 residues. Between the trimmed V and J ends, which lost 6 bases and 8 bases, there was a span of 16 bases. Germline assignment: CDR1 LNHDA and CDR2 SQIVND (reference sequence). CDR3 amino acids: CASRLNRAGEKLFF. CDR3 nucleotide sequence: TGTGCCAGTAGACTCAACAGGGCCGGCGAAAAACTGTTTTTT.

In DNA, the CDR3 is TGTGCCAGCAGCCCACAGACTAGCGGGGGGCCCACAGATACGCAGTATTTT. It translates to CASSPQTSGGPTDTQYF. The chain uses TRBV7-6 and TRBJ2-3, with 13 positions matching TRBD2. CDR3 length equals 17 residues. V dropped 5 bases and J dropped 2; count of bases not matched to a gene: 7. Germline assignment: CDR1 SGHVS and CDR2 FNYEAQ.

This clone has a handful of counts. The genes are TRBV6-5 and TRBJ2-6; a possible D gene is TRBD2 (6 bases). V lost 6 bases and J 3 bases, leaving 9 bases between the germline ends. There are 14 residues in the CDR3. Germline CDR1 MNHEY, CDR2 SVGAGI. CDR3 bases: TGTGCCAGCAGGATGCGGGGTGGGGCCAACGTCCTGACTTTC. Amino acids: CASRMRGGANVLTF.

The chain recombines TRBV10-3 with TRBJ2-7, with D possibly matching TRBD1 (5 bases). Germline values: CDR1 ENHRY, CDR2 SYGVKD. Trimming left V 3 bases short and J 3 bases short, with 9 bases between. The CDR3 runs to 13 residues. CDR3 nucleotide sequence: TGTGCCATCAGTGACAGGGTGAACTACGAGCAGTACTTC. Translating gives CAISDRVNYEQYF.

The CDR3 loop reads CASSFQGAGNQPQHF. CDR3 nucleotides: TGTGCCAGCAGCTTTCAGGGGGCCGGGAATCAGCCCCAGCATTTT. The chain recombines TRBV6-2 or TRBV6-3 with TRBJ1-5; TRBD1 agrees at 8 bases. The CDR3 is 15 amino acids. Trimming removed 6 bases from V and 4 bases from J; junction bases left unmatched: 8. Germline V CDR1 and CDR2: MNHEY, SVGEGT.

This chain connects TRBV5-8 to TRBJ2-7; 12 bases match TRBD2. Trimming cost V 0 bases and J 3 bases; bases outside gene matches: 4. The CDR3 is made up of 16 amino acids. Germline loops: CDR1 SGHTS, CDR2 YDEGEE. The CDR3 DNA sequence: TGTGCCAGCAGCTTGGGAGGGACTAGCGGGTACTACGAGCAGTACTTC. Translated, it gives CASSLGGTSGYYEQYF.

V usage is TRBV30 and J usage is TRBJ2-2; D is ambiguous. The length of the CDR3 is 11 residues. V was pared by 2 bases and J by 6 bases, with 4 bases between. From germline, CDR1 is GTSNPN and CDR2 SVGIG (reference sequence). The CDR3 here is CAWSRSGELFF. Written as DNA, the CDR3 is TGTGCCTGGAGTCGGTCCGGGGAGCTGTTTTTT.

V is TRBV7-2 and J is TRBJ1-2; D unresolved. The CDR3 length is 13 residues. Germline values: CDR1 SGHTA, CDR2 FQGNSA. Trimming cost V 6 bases and J 2 bases, with 10 bases left between them. CDR3 in DNA: TGTGCCAGCAGGGGCCCCTCGAACTATGGCTACACCTTC. Its translation is CASRGPSNYGYTF.

The V call is TRBV3-1 (or the pseudogene TRBV3-2), the J call TRBJ2-7; 9 bases map to TRBD1. The CDR3 is 15 amino acids. Trimming cost V 4 bases and J 2 bases; bases outside gene matches: 6. The germline V gene encodes CDR1 LGHDT and CDR2 YNNKEL (reference sequence). CDR3 in DNA: TGTGCCAGCAGCCTAGGGACAGGGAATCCCTACGAGCAGTACTTC. Translating gives CASSLGTGNPYEQYF.

The chain combines TRBV13 with TRBJ1-2; 7 bases are a match to TRBD1. CDR1 is PRHDT, CDR2 FYEKMQ, per germline (reference sequence). The CDR3 has 15 residues. V was clipped by 0 bases and J by 2 bases; unmatched bases: 3. CDR3 sequence reads: CASSLGGQANYGYTF. The CDR3 nucleotides read TGTGCCAGCAGCTTAGGAGGACAGGCGAACTATGGCTACACCTTC.

A word on this clone: Other DNA variants within this sample encode the same CDR3. The chain couples TRBV7-9 to TRBJ1-2, with 7 bases lining up with TRBD1. Germline V CDR1 and CDR2: SEHNR, FQNEAQ (reference sequence). V lost 5 bases to trimming and J lost 3 bases; unmatched junction nucleotides: 6. The CDR3 runs to 14 residues. The CDR3 region is CASSLNRGDYGYTF. CDR3 in DNA: TGTGCCAGCAGCCTTAACAGGGGAGACTATGGCTACACCTTC.

CDR3 DNA sequence: TGTGCCAGCAGCGCAAATCCAGGGGCTTATGAATCTGGCTATGGCTACACCTTC. Protein product: CASSANPGAYESGYGYTF. The chain recombines TRBV9 with TRBJ1-2; possible D gene TRBD1, 6 bases. The germline CDR1 and CDR2 sequences are SGDLS and YYNGEE. Trimming took off 3 bases at V and 4 bases at J, with 25 bases between the two ends. The CDR3 length is 18 residues.

This clone is a singleton in its sample. The chain is built from TRBV4-2 and TRBJ1-3; tentative D call: TRBD1 (6 bases). This CDR3 is 14 amino acids long. Trimming stripped 4 bases from V and 4 bases from J, with 11 bases between. CDR1 and CDR2 from the germline V gene are LGHNA and YNFKEQ. The CDR3 coding sequence is TGTGCCAGCAGCCTGGACAGAACAGGAAACACCATATATTTT. It is translated as CASSLDRTGNTIYF.

The chain uses TRBV9 and TRBJ2-3, with D perhaps matching TRBD2 (5 bases). Trimming took 3 bases from V and 1 from J, leaving 15 bases between them. The CDR3 extends over 16 amino acids. Germline loops: CDR1 SGDLS, CDR2 YYNGEE. CDR3 in DNA: TGTGCCAGCAGCGGACCCCTAGGACTCGGCACAGATACGCAGTATTTT. Translation gives CASSGPLGLGTDTQYF. The full variable domain, rest sourced from reference TRBV9 and TRBJ2-3, is DSGVTQTPKHLITATGQRVTLRCSPRSGDLSVYWYQQSLDQGLQFLIQYYNGEERAKGNILERFSAQQFPDLHSELNLSSLELGDSALYFCASSGPLGLGTDTQYFGPGTRLTVL.

The chain links TRBV15 to TRBJ1-2; perhaps TRBD1 as D (6 bases). The CDR3 runs to 15 residues. Germline values: CDR1 LNHNV, CDR2 YYDKDF (reference sequence). The ends were cut back, 5 bases at V and 1 base at J, with 14 bases in the middle. The DNA for the CDR3 is TGTGCCACCAGCTCTCGGACAGCGAGTAACTATGGCTACACCTTC. Protein product: CATSSRTASNYGYTF.

V usage is TRBV27 and J usage is TRBJ1-1, with a possible D match to TRBD1 (5 bases). V shed 6 bases and J shed 5 bases, with 19 bases lying between them. CDR1 MNHEY and CDR2 SMNVEV come from the germline V gene (reference sequence). The CDR3 is 15 residues long. The CDR3 protein is CASSGSGGVETEAFF. The CDR3 nucleotides read TGTGCCAGCAGCGGATCTGGGGGGGTAGAGACTGAAGCTTTCTTT.

The chain couples TRBV7-6 to TRBJ2-1; D gene uncertain. Germline-derived CDR1 and CDR2 are SGHVS and FNYEAQ. This CDR3 is 15 amino acids long. Trimming took off 1 base at V and 0 bases at J, with 7 bases between the two ends. CDR3: CASSLDISSYNEQFF. DNA of the CDR3: TGTGCCAGCAGCTTAGACATAAGCTCCTACAATGAGCAGTTCTTC.

The chain employs TRBV6-5 and TRBJ1-1; weak D call: TRBD1 (5 bases). The CDR3 has 12 amino acids. The germline gives CDR1 MNHEY, CDR2 SVGAGI. Trimming cost V 7 bases and J 1 base, with 7 bases left between them. CDR3 DNA sequence: TGTGCCAGCAAGGGGTGGAACACTGAAGCTTTCTTT. It yields the protein CASKGWNTEAFF.

DNA for the CDR3: TGTGCCACCAGTGATTTGAAGACTAGCGGGAGGCTGGTACAAGAGACCCAGTACTTC. Its protein is CATSDLKTSGRLVQETQYF. The rearrangement uses TRBV24-1 and TRBJ2-5; 13 positions match TRBD2. V was clipped by 0 bases and J by 2 bases; unmatched bases: 8. CDR1 is KGHDR and CDR2 is SFDVKD in the germline V gene. This CDR3 is built from 19 residues.

The chain uses TRBV27 and TRBJ1-1, with D hard to call. The ends were cut back, 3 bases at V and 3 bases at J, with 8 bases in the middle. The CDR3 consists of 13 residues. Germline assignment: CDR1 MNHEY and CDR2 SMNVEV (reference sequence). CDR3 region: CASSLWLDTEAFF. The CDR3 nucleotides read TGTGCCAGCAGTTTGTGGCTTGACACTGAAGCTTTCTTT.

This sequence joins TRBV3-1 (or the pseudogene TRBV3-2) and TRBJ1-2; tentatively, D is TRBD1 (6 bases). Trimming removed 4 bases at V and 3 bases at J, with 12 bases between. Germline V lookup: CDR1 LGHDT, CDR2 YNNKEL (reference sequence). CDR3 length: 14 residues. The CDR3: CASSRVAGDYGYTF. For the CDR3, the DNA is TGTGCCAGCAGCCGGGTCGCAGGGGACTATGGCTACACCTTC.

V usage is TRBV10-3 and J usage is TRBJ2-7; D unclear. CDR1 and CDR2 (germline): ENHRY, SYGVKD. The CDR3 has 12 amino acids. Trimming removed 3 bases from V and 2 bases from J, with 5 bases in between. CDR3 loop: CAISEFAYEQYF. The CDR3 DNA reads as TGTGCCATCAGTGAATTCGCCTACGAGCAGTACTTC.

This chain uses TRBV29-1 with TRBJ2-1; 14 bases align to TRBD2. The CDR3 contains 14 residues. The J segment lost 13 bases and the V segment lost 6 bases, leaving 11 bases of the junction unmatched. The germline V gene has CDR1 SQVTM and CDR2 ANQGSEA. CDR3 loop: CSVSKGLAGEGQFF. The CDR3, as DNA: TGCAGCGTCTCAAAGGGACTAGCGGGAGAAGGACAGTTCTTC.

This rearrangement joins TRBV5-1 to TRBJ1-1; 8 bases fit TRBD1. CDR1 SGHRS and CDR2 YFSETQ come from the germline V gene. The CDR3 totals 16 residues. J gave up 1 base and V 2 bases, and 7 bases lay outside the gene matches. The CDR3: CASSFWFGTGNTEAFF. The CDR3, as DNA: TGCGCCAGCAGCTTTTGGTTCGGGACAGGGAACACTGAAGCTTTCTTT.